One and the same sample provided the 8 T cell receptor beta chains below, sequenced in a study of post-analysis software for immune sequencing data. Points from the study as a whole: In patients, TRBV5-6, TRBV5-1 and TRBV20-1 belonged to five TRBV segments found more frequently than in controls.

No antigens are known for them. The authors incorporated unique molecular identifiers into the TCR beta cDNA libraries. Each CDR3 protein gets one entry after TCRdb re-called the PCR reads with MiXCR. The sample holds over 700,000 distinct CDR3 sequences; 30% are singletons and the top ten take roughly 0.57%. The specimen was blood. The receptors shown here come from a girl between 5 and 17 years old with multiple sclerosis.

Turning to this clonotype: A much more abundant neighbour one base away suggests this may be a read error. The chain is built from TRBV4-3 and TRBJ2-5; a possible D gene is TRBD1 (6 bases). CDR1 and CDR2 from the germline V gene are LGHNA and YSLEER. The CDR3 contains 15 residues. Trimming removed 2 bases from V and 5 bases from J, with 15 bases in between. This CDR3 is CASSQRGTRQETQYF. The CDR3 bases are TGCGCCAGCAGCCAAAGGGGGACGAGGCAGGAGACCCAGTACTTC.

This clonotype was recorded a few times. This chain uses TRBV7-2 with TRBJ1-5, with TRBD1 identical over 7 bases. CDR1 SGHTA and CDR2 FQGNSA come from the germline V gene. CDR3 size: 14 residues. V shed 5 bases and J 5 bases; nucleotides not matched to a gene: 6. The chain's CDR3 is CASSQGGEYQPQHF. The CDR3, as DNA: TGTGCCAGCAGCCAGGGGGGGGAATATCAGCCCCAGCATTTT.

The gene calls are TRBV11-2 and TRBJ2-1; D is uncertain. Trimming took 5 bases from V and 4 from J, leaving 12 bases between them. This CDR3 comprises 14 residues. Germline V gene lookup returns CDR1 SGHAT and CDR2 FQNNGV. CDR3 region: CASSRGQEYNEQFF. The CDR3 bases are TGTGCCAGCAGCCGAGGTCAGGAGTACAATGAGCAGTTCTTC.

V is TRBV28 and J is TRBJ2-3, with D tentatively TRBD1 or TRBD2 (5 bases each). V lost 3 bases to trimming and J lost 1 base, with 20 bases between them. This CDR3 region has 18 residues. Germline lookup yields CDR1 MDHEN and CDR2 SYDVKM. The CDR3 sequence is CASSFPGTSGVRTDTQYF. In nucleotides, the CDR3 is TGTGCCAGCAGTTTCCCCGGGACCAGCGGAGTCCGCACAGATACGCAGTATTTT. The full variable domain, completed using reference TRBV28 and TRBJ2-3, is DVKVTQSSRYLVKRTGEKVFLECVQDMDHENMFWYRQDPGLGLRLIYFSYDVKMKEKGDIPEGYSVSREKKERFSLILESASTNQTSMYLCASSFPGTSGVRTDTQYFGPGTRLTVL.

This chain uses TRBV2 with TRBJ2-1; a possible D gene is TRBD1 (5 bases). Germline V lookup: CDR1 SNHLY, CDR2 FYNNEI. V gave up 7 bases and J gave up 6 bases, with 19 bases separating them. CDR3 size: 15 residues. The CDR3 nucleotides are TGTGCCAGCATCCTGGGGCCTACATTCCTCAATGAGCAGTTCTTC. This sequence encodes CASILGPTFLNEQFF.

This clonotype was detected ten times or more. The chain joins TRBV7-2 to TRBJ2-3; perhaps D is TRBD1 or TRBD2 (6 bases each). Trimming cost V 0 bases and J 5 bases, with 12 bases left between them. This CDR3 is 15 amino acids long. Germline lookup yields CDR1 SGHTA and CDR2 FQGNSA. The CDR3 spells CASSLAVGGRDTQYF. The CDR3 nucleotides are TGTGCCAGCAGCTTAGCTGTGGGGGGCCGAGATACGCAGTATTTT.

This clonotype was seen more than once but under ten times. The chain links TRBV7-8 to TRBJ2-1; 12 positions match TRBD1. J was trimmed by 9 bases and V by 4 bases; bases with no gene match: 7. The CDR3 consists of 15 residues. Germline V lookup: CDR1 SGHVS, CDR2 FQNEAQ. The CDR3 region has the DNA TGTGCCAGCAGCTCTCCGGGACAGGGGGCCGGTGAGCAGTTCTTC. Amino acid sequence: CASSSPGQGAGEQFF.

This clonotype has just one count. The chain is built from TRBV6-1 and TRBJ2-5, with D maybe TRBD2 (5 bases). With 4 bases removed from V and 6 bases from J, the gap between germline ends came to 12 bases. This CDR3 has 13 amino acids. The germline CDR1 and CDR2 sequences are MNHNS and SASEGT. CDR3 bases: TGTGCCAGCAGTGGAGCGAGGGTAAAGACCCAGTACTTC. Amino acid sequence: CASSGARVKTQYF.